The 29 T cell receptor beta chains listed next were all sequenced from one sample in a study of T cell clusters in autoimmune cytopenias. TRB amplification used roughly 250 ng of peripheral blood genomic DNA. One tube held mixed TRB-A and TRB-B primer pools for touch-down PCR. One entry per CDR3 protein, without DNA, is what TCRdb gives after re-calling the multiplex PCR reads. This table holds roughly 2,800 distinct CDR3 sequences. The sequenced sample consisted of peripheral blood. Source of these receptors: a human donor with an autoimmune cytopenia or autoimmune hepatitis (not recorded which).

Judged by frequency, this clonotype is medium-sized. This chain joins TRBV4-3 and TRBJ2-1. The CDR3 is 13 amino acids. Germline V lookup: CDR1 LGHNA, CDR2 YSLEER. The CDR3 loop reads CASGFTTYNEQFF.

By frequency, this clonotype is medium-sized (0.01 to 0.1%). The rearrangement uses TRBV19 and TRBJ1-3. Per the germline V gene, CDR1 is LNHDA and CDR2 is SQIVND (reference sequence). The CDR3 runs 13 residues. The chain's CDR3 is CASRDLTGNTIYF.

This rearrangement joins TRBV4-1 to TRBJ1-2; TCRdb designates TRBD1, a call that cannot be tested without DNA. CDR1 MGHRA and CDR2 YSYEKL come from the germline V gene. This CDR3 contains 17 residues. The CDR3 here is CASSQGPAGKKDYGYTF.

By frequency, this clonotype registers medium-sized (0.01 to 0.1%). The chain uses TRBV5-4 and TRBJ2-5; lacking DNA, the TRBD2 call made by TCRdb goes unchecked. CDR1 is SGHNT and CDR2 is YYREEE in the germline V gene (reference sequence). This CDR3 spans 14 amino acids. The CDR3 protein is CASKEGLILETQYF. The whole variable domain, remainder taken from reference TRBV5-4 and TRBJ2-5, is ETGVTQSPTHLIKTRGQQVTLRCSSQSGHNTVSWYQQALGQGPQFIFQYYREEENGRGNFPPRFSGLQFPNYSSELNVNALELDDSALYLCASKEGLILETQYFGPGTRLLVL.

The J gene is TRBJ2-1, the V gene TRBV29-1; TCRdb's assignment of TRBD1 cannot be checked, as there is no DNA. The CDR3 length is 12 residues. CDR1 and CDR2 (germline): SQVTM, ANQGSEA. The CDR3: CSVGDAYNEQFF.

In terms of frequency, this clonotype is medium-sized. The chain has TRBV13 and TRBJ1-2. This CDR3 contains 15 residues. Per germline, CDR1 PRHDT and CDR2 FYEKMQ (reference sequence). CDR3: CASSSRVRGQKGYTF. Variable domain in full (rest from reference TRBV13 and TRBJ1-2): AAGVIQSPRHLIKEKRETATLKCYPIPRHDTVYWYQQGPGQDPQFLISFYEKMQSDKGSIPDRFSAQQFSDYHSELNMSSLELGDSALYFCASSSRVRGQKGYTFGSGTRLTVV.

Judged by frequency, this clonotype is medium-sized. J is TRBJ2-1 and V is TRBV13. The CDR3 consists of 15 residues. Germline V gives CDR1 PRHDT, CDR2 FYEKMQ (reference sequence). The CDR3 reads CASSPRQGLYNEQFF.

Frequency places this clonotype as large. The V and J genes are TRBV27 and TRBJ2-7; TCRdb's D call of TRBD1 is untestable without DNA. The CDR3 contains 15 residues. The germline gives CDR1 MNHEY, CDR2 SMNVEV (reference sequence). The chain's CDR3 is CASSSSPVPIYEQYF.

This clonotype is medium-sized by frequency. V and J are TRBV20-1 and TRBJ1-5; without DNA, the TCRdb call of TRBD1 cannot be checked. The germline V gene encodes CDR1 DFQATT and CDR2 SNEGSKA (reference sequence). This CDR3 region has 15 residues. CDR3 amino acids: CSARALGQARAPQHF.

Its frequency marks this clonotype as medium-sized (0.01 to 0.1%). V gene TRBV18 combines with J gene TRBJ2-7. Germline CDR1 is KGHSH and CDR2 is LQKENI. CDR3 length: 12 amino acids. The CDR3 is CASSLEYYEQYF.

The V call is TRBV7-9, the J call TRBJ2-5; TCRdb names TRBD1, which stays unverified in the absence of DNA. Germline assignment: CDR1 SEHNR and CDR2 FQNEAQ (reference sequence). The CDR3 extends over 15 amino acids. The CDR3 loop reads CASSLATTGQETQYF.

Judged by frequency, this clonotype is medium-sized (0.01 to 0.1%). The gene calls are TRBV4-2 and TRBJ2-2. Germline CDR1 and CDR2: LGHNA and YNFKEQ. CDR3 length: 13 residues. The CDR3 reads CASRGVGAGELFF.

Measured by frequency, this clonotype is medium-sized. The chain employs TRBV10-3 and TRBJ2-7; TCRdb's D call of TRBD1 is untestable without DNA. The CDR3 consists of 15 residues. CDR1 is ENHRY, CDR2 SYGVKD, per germline. The CDR3 sequence is CAIRSVGQSVYEQYF.

In terms of frequency, this clonotype is medium-sized (0.01 to 0.1%). This chain links TRBV6-1 with TRBJ2-7; TCRdb indicates TRBD1, and absent DNA this call remains unverified. The CDR3 totals 15 residues. Germline CDR1 MNHNS, CDR2 SASEGT. CDR3 residues: CASNPMTAYSYEQYF.

This clonotype ranks as medium-sized in terms of frequency. The chain employs TRBV15 and TRBJ2-1; TCRdb's assignment of TRBD1 cannot be checked, as there is no DNA. The CDR3 runs 16 residues. Looked up from germline, CDR1 is LNHNV and CDR2 is YYDKDF (reference sequence). CDR3 residues: CATSKGGTGSYNEQFF.

This chain connects TRBV12-3 or TRBV12-4 to TRBJ2-5. This CDR3 comprises 15 residues. The CDR3 spells CASSLALGGRETQYF.

V gene TRBV5-4 combines with J gene TRBJ1-6; TCRdb lists TRBD1, though no DNA is available to test this call. Germline V gene data show CDR1 as SGHNT and CDR2 as YYREEE (reference sequence). This CDR3 contains 14 residues. The CDR3 is CASSFYQGGLPLHF.

This clonotype is classed as large (0.1 to 1%) by frequency. This chain connects TRBV29-1 to TRBJ1-2; TCRdb proposes TRBD1, but this gene call is untestable without DNA. Germline CDR1 SQVTM, CDR2 ANQGSEA. CDR3 length equals 11 residues. CDR3 sequence: CSVAGADGYTF.

This clonotype is called medium-sized based on its frequency. The chain joins TRBV29-1 to TRBJ2-3; without DNA, the TCRdb call of TRBD2 cannot be checked. Germline CDR1 SQVTM, CDR2 ANQGSEA. This CDR3 is 15 amino acids long. This CDR3 is CSVRSLAGLTDTQYF.

This clonotype is identified as medium-sized (0.01 to 0.1%) from frequency. The chain recombines TRBV7-2 with TRBJ1-2. This CDR3 spans 16 amino acids. The V gene's germline CDR1 is SGHTA and CDR2 FQGNSA. The CDR3 spells CASSLGSRTSSYGYTF.

This clonotype counts as medium-sized by frequency. The V and J genes are TRBV7-9 and TRBJ1-2; TCRdb selects TRBD1, and the lack of DNA leaves this call unchecked. CDR3 size: 14 residues. Germline CDR1 SEHNR, CDR2 FQNEAQ (reference sequence). The CDR3 loop reads CASSRDGGVAGYTF. Combining the CDR3 with reference TRBV7-9 and TRBJ1-2 gives the whole variable domain DTGVSQNPRHKITKRGQNVTFRCDPISEHNRLYWYRQTLGQGPEFLTYFQNEAQLEKSRLLSDRFSAERPKGSFSTLEIQRTEQGDSAMYLCASSRDGGVAGYTFGSGTRLTVV.

CDR3 region: CALGQNYEQYF. The chain recombines TRBV19 with TRBJ2-7; without DNA, the TCRdb call of TRBD1 cannot be checked. CDR1 LNHDA and CDR2 SQIVND come from the germline V gene (reference sequence). The CDR3 is 11 amino acids.

According to its frequency, this clonotype is medium-sized. This chain joins TRBV6-1 and TRBJ1-2; TCRdb proposes TRBD1, but this gene call is untestable without DNA. Germline CDR1 and CDR2: MNHNS and SASEGT. The CDR3 loop spans 14 amino acids. This CDR3 reads CASSGTGTGILNTF.

This clonotype is medium-sized by frequency. V is TRBV12-3 or TRBV12-4 and J is TRBJ2-3; TCRdb designates TRBD1, a call that cannot be tested without DNA. This CDR3 contains 15 residues. This chain's CDR3 is CASSLEGRAQNTQYF.

According to its frequency, this clonotype is medium-sized. The chain has TRBV30 and TRBJ2-2. The CDR3 contains 12 residues. Germline CDR1 and CDR2: GTSNPN and SVGIG (reference sequence). CDR3 amino acids: CAWSSSSGELFF.

In terms of frequency, this clonotype is medium-sized. This chain links TRBV4-2 with TRBJ2-1. This CDR3 is 15 amino acids long. CDR1 LGHNA and CDR2 YNFKEQ come from the germline V gene. CDR3 region: CASSQEGGTYNEQFF.

The chain has TRBV30 and TRBJ1-1. The germline gives CDR1 GTSNPN, CDR2 SVGIG (reference sequence). There are 16 residues in the CDR3. CDR3 amino acids: CAWSTFRAHYETEAFF.

This clonotype registers medium-sized by frequency. V usage is TRBV15 and J usage is TRBJ2-7; TCRdb's D gene call, TRBD1, goes unchecked for lack of DNA. The germline CDR1 and CDR2 sequences are LNHNV and YYDKDF (reference sequence). The CDR3 totals 13 residues. The CDR3 reads CATSRVGGNEQYF.

Its frequency marks this clonotype as medium-sized. The chain combines TRBV6-2 or TRBV6-3 with TRBJ2-7; as DNA is missing, the TRBD1 call by TCRdb cannot be tested. Per germline, CDR1 MNHEY and CDR2 SVGEGT. This CDR3 has 14 residues. The CDR3 sequence is CASARGGGPYEQYF.